This T cell receptor (beta chain) emerged from a study of blood T cell repertoires in COVID-19. Germline V gives CDR1 LGHDT, CDR2 YNNKEL (reference sequence). CDR3 size: 13 residues. V was pared by 3 bases and J by 8 bases, with 4 bases of the junction left unmatched. Clones were read by immunoSEQ multiplex PCR, and TCRdb kept only the in-frame ones, dropping some. Of 110,000 to 150,000 clones listed, 84% are singletons. The rearrangement uses TRBV3-1 (or the pseudogene TRBV3-2) and TRBJ1-2, with TRBD1 identical over 9 bases. Sample: peripheral blood. The source of this sequence is a human donor in a cohort sampled during active COVID-19. The CDR3 here is CASSHWTGEGYTF. The CDR3 DNA is TGTGCCAGCAGCCATTGGACAGGGGAAGGCTACACCTTC.